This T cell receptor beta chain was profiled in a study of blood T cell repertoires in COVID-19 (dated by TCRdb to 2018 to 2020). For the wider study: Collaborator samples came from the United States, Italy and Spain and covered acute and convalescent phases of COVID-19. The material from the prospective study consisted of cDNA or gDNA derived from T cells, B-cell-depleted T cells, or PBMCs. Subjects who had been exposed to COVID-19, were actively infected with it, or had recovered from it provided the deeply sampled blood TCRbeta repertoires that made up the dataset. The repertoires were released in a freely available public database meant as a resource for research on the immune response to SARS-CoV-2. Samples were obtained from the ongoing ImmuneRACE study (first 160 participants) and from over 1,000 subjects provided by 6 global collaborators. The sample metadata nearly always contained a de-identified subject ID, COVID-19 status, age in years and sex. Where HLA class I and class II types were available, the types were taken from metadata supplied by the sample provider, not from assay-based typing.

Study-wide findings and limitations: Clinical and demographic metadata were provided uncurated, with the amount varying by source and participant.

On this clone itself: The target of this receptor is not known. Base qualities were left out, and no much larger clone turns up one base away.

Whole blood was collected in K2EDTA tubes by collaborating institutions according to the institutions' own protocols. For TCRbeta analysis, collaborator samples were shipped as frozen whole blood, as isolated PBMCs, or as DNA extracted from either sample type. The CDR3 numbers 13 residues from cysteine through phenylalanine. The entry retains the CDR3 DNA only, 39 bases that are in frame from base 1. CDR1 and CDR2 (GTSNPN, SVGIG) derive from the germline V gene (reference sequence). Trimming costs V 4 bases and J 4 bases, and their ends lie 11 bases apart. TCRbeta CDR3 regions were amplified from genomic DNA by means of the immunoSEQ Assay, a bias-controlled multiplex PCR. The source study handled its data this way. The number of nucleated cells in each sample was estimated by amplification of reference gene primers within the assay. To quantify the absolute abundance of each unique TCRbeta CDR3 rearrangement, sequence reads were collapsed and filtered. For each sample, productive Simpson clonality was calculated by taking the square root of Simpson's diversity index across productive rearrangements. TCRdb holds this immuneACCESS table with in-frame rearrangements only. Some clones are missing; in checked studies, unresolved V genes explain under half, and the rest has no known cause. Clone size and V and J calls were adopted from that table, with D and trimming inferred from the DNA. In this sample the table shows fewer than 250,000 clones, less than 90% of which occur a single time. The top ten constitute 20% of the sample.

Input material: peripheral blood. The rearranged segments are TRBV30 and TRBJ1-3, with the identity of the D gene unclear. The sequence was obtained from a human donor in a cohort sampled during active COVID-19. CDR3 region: CAWTVAFGNTIYF. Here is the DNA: TGTGCCTGGACGGTCGCCTTCGGAAACACCATATATTTT.